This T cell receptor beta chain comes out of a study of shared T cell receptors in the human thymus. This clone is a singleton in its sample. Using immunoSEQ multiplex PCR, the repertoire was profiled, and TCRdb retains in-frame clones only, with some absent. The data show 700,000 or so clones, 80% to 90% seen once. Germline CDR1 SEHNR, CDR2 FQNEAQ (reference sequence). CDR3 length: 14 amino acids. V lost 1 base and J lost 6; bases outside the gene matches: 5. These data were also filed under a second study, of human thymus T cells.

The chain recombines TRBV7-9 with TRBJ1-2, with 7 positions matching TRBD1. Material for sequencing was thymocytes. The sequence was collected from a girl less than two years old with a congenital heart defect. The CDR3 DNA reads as TGTGCCAGCAGCTTAGTTCAGGGGGTTGATGGCTACACCTTC. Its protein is CASSLVQGVDGYTF.